This T cell receptor beta chain was captured by sequencing in a study of cytomegalovirus exposure and HLA in healthy donors. Study summary: Genetic ancestry analysis placed around 76% of the 400 or so donors that were genotyped in the Caucasian-associated cluster. Notes on the study in general: Productive status was seen about 90% or about 30% of the time for most TCR beta V segments in an earlier analysis.

Turning to this clone: Its antigen is currently unknown.

The PCR used 60 Vbeta and 13 Jbeta primers. Original handling: A follow-up analysis tallied around 76 million unique TCR beta chains, roughly 11 million shared. The table came from immunoSEQ multiplex PCR; TCRdb's copy has only in-frame clones and leaves some out. Clone size and the V and J calls come from that table; the DNA yielded D and trimming. The table includes about 180,000 clones, roughly 85% detected once. Trimming took off 6 bases at V and 1 base at J, with 9 bases between the two ends. Germline CDR1 SNHLY, CDR2 FYNNEI. This CDR3 is 14 amino acids long. The chain couples TRBV2 to TRBJ2-2; TRBD2 is a possible D gene (5 bases). Material for sequencing was PBMCs. This sequence originates from a man aged 40-50 years in good health and CMV-seropositive. Here the CDR3 reads CASSVEENTGELFF. CDR3 DNA sequence: TGTGCCAGCAGCGTGGAGGAGAACACCGGGGAGCTGTTTTTT.